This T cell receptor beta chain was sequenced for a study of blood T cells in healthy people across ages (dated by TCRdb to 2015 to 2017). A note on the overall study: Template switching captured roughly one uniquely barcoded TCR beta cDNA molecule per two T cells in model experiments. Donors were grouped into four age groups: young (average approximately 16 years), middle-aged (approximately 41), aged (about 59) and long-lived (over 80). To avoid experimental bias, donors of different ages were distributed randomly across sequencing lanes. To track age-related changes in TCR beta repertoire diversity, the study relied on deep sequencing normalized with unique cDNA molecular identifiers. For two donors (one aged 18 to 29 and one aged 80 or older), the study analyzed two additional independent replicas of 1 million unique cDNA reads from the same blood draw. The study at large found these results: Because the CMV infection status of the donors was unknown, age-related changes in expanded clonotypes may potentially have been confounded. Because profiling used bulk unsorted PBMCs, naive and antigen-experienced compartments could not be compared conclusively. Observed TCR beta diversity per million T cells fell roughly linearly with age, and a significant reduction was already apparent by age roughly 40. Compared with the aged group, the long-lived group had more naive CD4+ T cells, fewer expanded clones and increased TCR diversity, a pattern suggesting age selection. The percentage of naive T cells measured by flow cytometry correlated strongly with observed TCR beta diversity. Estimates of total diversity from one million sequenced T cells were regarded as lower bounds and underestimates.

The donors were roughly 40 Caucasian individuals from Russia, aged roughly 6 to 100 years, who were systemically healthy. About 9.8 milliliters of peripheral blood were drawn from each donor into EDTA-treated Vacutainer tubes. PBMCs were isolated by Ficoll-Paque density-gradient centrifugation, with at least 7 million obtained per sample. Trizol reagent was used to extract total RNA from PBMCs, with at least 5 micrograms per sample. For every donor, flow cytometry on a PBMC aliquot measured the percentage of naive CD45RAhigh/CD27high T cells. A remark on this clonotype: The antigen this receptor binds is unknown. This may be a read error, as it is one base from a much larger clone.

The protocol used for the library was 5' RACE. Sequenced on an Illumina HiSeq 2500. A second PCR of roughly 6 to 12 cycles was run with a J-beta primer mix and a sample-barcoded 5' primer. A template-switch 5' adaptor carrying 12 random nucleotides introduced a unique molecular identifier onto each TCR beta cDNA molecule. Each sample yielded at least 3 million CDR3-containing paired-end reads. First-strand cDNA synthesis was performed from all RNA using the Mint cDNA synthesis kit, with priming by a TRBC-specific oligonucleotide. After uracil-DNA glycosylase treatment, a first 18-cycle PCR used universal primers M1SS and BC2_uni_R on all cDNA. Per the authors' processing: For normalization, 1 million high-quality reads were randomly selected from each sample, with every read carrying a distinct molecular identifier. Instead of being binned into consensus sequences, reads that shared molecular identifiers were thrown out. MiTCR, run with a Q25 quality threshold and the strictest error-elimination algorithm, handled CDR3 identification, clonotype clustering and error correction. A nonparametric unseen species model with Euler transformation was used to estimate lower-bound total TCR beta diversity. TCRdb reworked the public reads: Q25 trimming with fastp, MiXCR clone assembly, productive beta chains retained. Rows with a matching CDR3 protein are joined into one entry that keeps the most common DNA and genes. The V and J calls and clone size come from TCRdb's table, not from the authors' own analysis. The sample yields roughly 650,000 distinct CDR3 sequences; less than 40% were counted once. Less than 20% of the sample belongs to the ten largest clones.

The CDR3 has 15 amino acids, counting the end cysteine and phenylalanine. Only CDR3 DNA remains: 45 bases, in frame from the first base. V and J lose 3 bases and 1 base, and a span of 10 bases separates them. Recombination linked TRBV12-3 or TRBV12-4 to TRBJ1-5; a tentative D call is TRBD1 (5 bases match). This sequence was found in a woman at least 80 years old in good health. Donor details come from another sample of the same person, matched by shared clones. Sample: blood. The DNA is TGTGCCAGCAGTTTTCCGGCAGGGAGCAATCAGCCCCAGCATTTT. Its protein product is CASSFPAGSNQPQHF.